This paragraph reports one T cell receptor beta chain. Antigen unknown. The CDR3 extends over 15 amino acids. Looked up from germline, CDR1 is MNHEY and CDR2 is SMNVEV (reference sequence). V dropped 5 bases and J dropped 0 bases, with 10 bases sitting between them. With random hexamers, reverse transcription was performed on about 0.5 to 1 ug of RNA. Across 54 Vbeta and 13 Jbeta, immunoSEQ multiplex PCR amplified TCR beta CDR3. TCRdb re-derived calls from the immunoSEQ multiplex PCR reads in MiXCR, one entry per CDR3 protein. This table holds about 170,000 distinct CDR3 sequences, approximately 94% found once. The sample belongs to a study of CD8 T cells in Susac syndrome. Broader study findings: It was acknowledged in the study that the number of individuals who were included in its TCR sequencing and HLA analysis was relatively small.

TEMRA cells were FACS-enriched, with CD8+ and CD4+ T cells isolated negatively. This TCR was recovered from a human donor with multiple sclerosis. The sequenced sample was CD4+ T cells from PBMCs. The chain is built from TRBV27 and TRBJ1-4, with D hard to call. The CDR3 sequence is CASSPTPATNEKLFF. CDR3 nucleotide sequence: TGTGCCAGCAGTCCAACCCCGGCAACTAATGAAAAACTGTTTTTT.